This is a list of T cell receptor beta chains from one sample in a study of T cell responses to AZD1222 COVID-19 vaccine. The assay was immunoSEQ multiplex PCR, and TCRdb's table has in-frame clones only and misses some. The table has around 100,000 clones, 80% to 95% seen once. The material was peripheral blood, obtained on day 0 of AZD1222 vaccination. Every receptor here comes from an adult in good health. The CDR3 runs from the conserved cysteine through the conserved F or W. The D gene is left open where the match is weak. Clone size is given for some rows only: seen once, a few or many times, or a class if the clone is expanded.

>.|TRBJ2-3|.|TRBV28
TGTGCCAGCAGTTTCTGGTCCCGATGGGCAGATACGCAGTATTTT
CASSFWSRWADTQYF
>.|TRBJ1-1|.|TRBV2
TGTGCCAGCTTAGAGACAGTTTCGGCTTTCTTT
CASLETVSAFF
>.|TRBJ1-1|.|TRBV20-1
TGCAGTGCTAGTCGGGGGGTTGGCACTGAAGCTTTCTTT
CSASRGVGTEAFF
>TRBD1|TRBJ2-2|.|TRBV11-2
TGTGCCAGCAGCCTCCTCGGGACAGGGTCCCCGCTTAACACCGGGGAGCTGTTTTTT
CASSLLGTGSPLNTGELFF
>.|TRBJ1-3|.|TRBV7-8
TGTGCCAGCAGCTTAGGGCCACAGGGAGTAGGAAACACCATATATTTT
CASSLGPQGVGNTIYF
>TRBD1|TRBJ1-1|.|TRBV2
TGTGCCAGCAGCGAACAGGGGATTGAAGCTTTCTTT
CASSEQGIEAFF
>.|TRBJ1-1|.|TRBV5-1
TGCGCCAGCAGCCGGACGGGAAACACTGAAGCTTTCTTT
CASSRTGNTEAFF
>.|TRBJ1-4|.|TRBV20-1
TGCAGTGCTAGTAGCGGGACCCCTAATGAAAAACTGTTTTTT
CSASSGTPNEKLFF
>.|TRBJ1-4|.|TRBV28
TGTGCCAGCAGTTTAACGGGGGACCAAGCTAATGAAAAACTGTTTTTT
CASSLTGDQANEKLFF
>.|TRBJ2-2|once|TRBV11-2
TGTGCCAGCAGCTTACGCAGTGGAGTGGCCGGGGAGCTGTTTTTT
CASSLRSGVAGELFF
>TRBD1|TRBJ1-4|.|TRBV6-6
TGTGCCAGCAGGGTCAAGGGGGCGAATGAAAAACTGTTTTTT
CASRVKGANEKLFF
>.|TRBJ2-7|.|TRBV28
TGTGCCAGCAGTCAAAGCACTACTACCCCATGGTACGAGCAGTACTTC
CASSQSTTTPWYEQYF
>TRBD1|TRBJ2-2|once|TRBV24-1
TGTGCCACCAGTGACCCTTGGGCAGGGACAGGGCCGGCCGGGGAGCTGTTTTTT
CATSDPWAGTGPAGELFF
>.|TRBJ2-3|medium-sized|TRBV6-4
TGTGCCAGCAGTGACTCCGCTACAGATACGCAGTATTTT
CASSDSATDTQYF
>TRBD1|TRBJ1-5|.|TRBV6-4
TGTGCCAGCAGTGACTCAATGACGGGACAGGGGAGGCCTAGCAATCAGCCCCAGCATTTT
CASSDSMTGQGRPSNQPQHF
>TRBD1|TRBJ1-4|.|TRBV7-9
TGTGCCAGTCACAGGGGCGATACGTCAGACGAAAAACTGTTTTTT
CASHRGDTSDEKLFF
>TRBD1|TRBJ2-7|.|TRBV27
TGTGCCAGCAGGCCGGGACAGGGAGGCCTCGAGCAGTACTTC
CASRPGQGGLEQYF
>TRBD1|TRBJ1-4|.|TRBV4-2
TGTGCCAGCAGCGAAGCCAGGGGGCGCGATGAAAAACTGTTTTTT
CASSEARGRDEKLFF
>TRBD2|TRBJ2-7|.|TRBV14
TGTGCCAGCAGCCAAGAACCAGCGGGAGGTTATCATGCGTACTTC
CASSQEPAGGYHAYF
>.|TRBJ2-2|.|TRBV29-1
TGCAGCGTCCGACAGCCTTCGAACACCGGGGAGCTGTTTTTT
CSVRQPSNTGELFF
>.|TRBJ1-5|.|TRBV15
TGTGCCACCAGCAGAGGGCTCGAGGGGATTGTGGATCAGCCCCAGCATTTT
CATSRGLEGIVDQPQHF
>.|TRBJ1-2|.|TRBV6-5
TGTGCCAGCAGTTACGAACGGGCTGGGGGCTACACCTTC
CASSYERAGGYTF
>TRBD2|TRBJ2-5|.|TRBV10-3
TGTGCCATCAGTGTAGTAGCGGGGGAAACCCAGTACTTC
CAISVVAGETQYF
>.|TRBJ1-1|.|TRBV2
TGTGCCAGCAGTGATGAGGGGGAGGACACTGAAGCTTTCTTT
CASSDEGEDTEAFF
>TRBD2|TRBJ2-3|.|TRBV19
TGTGCCACCACCTCCCGGGGGGGCTTAGATACGCAGTATTTT
CATTSRGGLDTQYF
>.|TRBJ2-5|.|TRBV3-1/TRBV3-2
TGTGCCAGCAGCCAAGATTACCCGGGGGTGCAAGGGGGGACCCAGTACTTC
CASSQDYPGVQGGTQYF
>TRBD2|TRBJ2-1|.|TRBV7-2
TGTGCCAGCAGTCCTTCGGGGGGGAAAAGCTCCTACAATGAGCAGTTCTTC
CASSPSGGKSSYNEQFF
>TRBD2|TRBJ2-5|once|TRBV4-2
TGTGCCAGCAGCCAAGGTATACTAGCGCGAGAGGGAGAGACCCAGTACTTC
CASSQGILAREGETQYF
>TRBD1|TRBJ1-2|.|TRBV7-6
TGTGCCAGCAGCCCCCGGACAGGGCTTAACTATGGCTACACCTTC
CASSPRTGLNYGYTF
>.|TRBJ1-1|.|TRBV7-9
TGTGCCAGCAGCTCCCCGGAGCGGATGGTTAACACTGAAGCTTTCTTT
CASSSPERMVNTEAFF
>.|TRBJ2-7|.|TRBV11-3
TGTGCCAGCAGTCCTGCGGGGGACAAACACTACGAGCAGTACTTC
CASSPAGDKHYEQYF
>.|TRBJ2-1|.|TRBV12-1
TGTGCCAGCAGCTCCGCTGAGAATGAGCAGTTCTTC
CASSSAENEQFF
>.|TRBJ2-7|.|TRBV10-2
TGCGCCAGCAGAGCGCCGGATGGGAGGGGGGTTTACGAGCAGTACTTC
CASRAPDGRGVYEQYF
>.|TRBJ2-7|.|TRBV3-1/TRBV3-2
TGTGCCAGCAGCCGCCAGACGTCAGGGGACGAGCAGTACTTC
CASSRQTSGDEQYF
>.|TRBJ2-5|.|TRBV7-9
TGTGCCAGCAGGCTTACAGGAAGGTCCCAGTACTTC
CASRLTGRSQYF
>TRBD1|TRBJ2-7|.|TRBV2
TGTGCCAGCAGTCCCGGGACAGGGTCCTACGAGCAGTACTTC
CASSPGTGSYEQYF